A single sample gave rise to the 6 T cell receptor beta chains below, sequenced in a study of T cell repertoires in cytomegalovirus infection. Their antigens are not known. TCRdb reprocessed the reads with MiXCR, giving one entry per CDR3 protein. The data contain a few hundred thousand distinct CDR3 sequences, about 35% of them singletons. Material: cultured PBMCs, obtained from culture after CMV antigen stimulation. These receptor sequences come from a human donor in good health (CMV status not recorded). Some clones in this sample may be carry-over from other donors' samples.

V and J are TRBV4-3 and TRBJ1-4, with D unresolved. CDR1 is LGHNA and CDR2 is YSLEER in the germline V gene. Trimming pared 0 bases from V and 0 bases from J, leaving 5 bases between. The CDR3 sequence is 15 residues long. The CDR3 here is CASSQDRATNEKLFF. The DNA for the CDR3 is TGCGCCAGCAGCCAAGACCGTGCAACTAATGAAAAACTGTTTTTT.

This clonotype has just a few counts. This rearrangement joins TRBV5-1 to TRBJ2-1; 9 bases match TRBD2. This CDR3 spans 15 amino acids. The trim removed 3 bases at V and 2 bases at J, leaving 3 bases unmatched. The germline V gene has CDR1 SGHRS and CDR2 YFSETQ. The CDR3 DNA follows: TGCGCCAGCAGCTGGGGCGGGGGGGCCTACAATGAGCAGTTCTTC. The encoded protein is CASSWGGGAYNEQFF.

This clonotype came up a few times. The genes are TRBV4-2 and TRBJ2-5; TRBD2 aligns across 13 bases. This CDR3 contains 15 residues. V was clipped by 6 bases and J by 3 bases; unmatched bases: 4. The germline gives CDR1 LGHNA, CDR2 YNFKEQ. DNA of the CDR3: TGTGCCAGCAGTCGGACTAGCGGGAGAGAAGAGACCCAGTACTTC. Translating gives CASSRTSGREETQYF.

This clonotype was seen a handful of times. V and J are TRBV23-1 and TRBJ1-5; D unclear. TRBV23-1 is classed as an ORF, of uncertain function. This CDR3 contains 18 residues. Trimming stripped 2 bases from V and 1 base from J, with 18 bases between. As DNA, the CDR3 is TGCGCCAGCAGTCAACGTATCGCGGGAGACCAGAGCAATCAGCCCCAGCATTTT. Translating gives CASSQRIAGDQSNQPQHF.

The rearrangement uses TRBV7-2 and TRBJ1-2; D may be TRBD1 (5 bases). The germline CDR1 and CDR2 sequences are SGHTA and FQGNSA. The V and J ends lost 1 base and 8 bases respectively, with 11 bases between them. CDR3 length equals 13 residues. The CDR3 loop reads CASSLGSQVGYTF. CDR3 nucleotide sequence: TGTGCCAGCAGCTTAGGATCACAGGTGGGCTACACCTTC. Drawing the rest from reference TRBV7-2 and TRBJ1-2, the complete variable domain is GAGVSQSPSNKVTEKGKDVELRCDPISGHTALYWYRQSLGQGLEFLIYFQGNSAPDKSGLPSDRFSAERTGGSVSTLTIQRTQQEDSAVYLCASSLGSQVGYTFGSGTRLTVV.

This clonotype turned up a few times. Sequence at one end of the junction differs from germline and may be a read error. The chain recombines TRBV3-1 with TRBJ1-4, with D unclear. The CDR3 loop spans 13 amino acids. Germline assignment: CDR1 LGHDT and CDR2 YNNKEL (reference sequence). DNA for the CDR3: TGTGCCAGCAGCTGGCTAGCGGGAGGGCCTAAAGTGTTT. It is translated as CASSWLAGGPKVF.